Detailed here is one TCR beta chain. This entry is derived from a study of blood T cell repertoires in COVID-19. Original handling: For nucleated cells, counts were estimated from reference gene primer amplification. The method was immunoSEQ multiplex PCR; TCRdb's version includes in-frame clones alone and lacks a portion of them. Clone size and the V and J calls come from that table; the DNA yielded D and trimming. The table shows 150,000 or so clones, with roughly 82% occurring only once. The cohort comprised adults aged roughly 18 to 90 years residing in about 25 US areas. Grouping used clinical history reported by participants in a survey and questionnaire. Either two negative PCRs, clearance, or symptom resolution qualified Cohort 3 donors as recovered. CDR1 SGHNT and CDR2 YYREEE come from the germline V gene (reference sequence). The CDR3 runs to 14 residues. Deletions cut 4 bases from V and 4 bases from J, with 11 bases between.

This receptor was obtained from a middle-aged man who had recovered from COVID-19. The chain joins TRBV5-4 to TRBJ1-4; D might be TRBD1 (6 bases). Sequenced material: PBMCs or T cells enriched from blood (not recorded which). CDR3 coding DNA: TGTGCCAGCAGCCCAGACAGGTTTAATGAAAAACTGTTTTTT. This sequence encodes CASSPDRFNEKLFF.